Relative to its sample, the clone carrying this T cell receptor (beta chain) is large. Measured with immunoSEQ multiplex PCR; TCRdb has only the in-frame clones, and not every one. The table lists 35,000 to 50,000 clones, roughly 81% of them singletons. V was cut by 0 bases and J by 0 bases, with 12 bases left in between. Germline loops: CDR1 LGHNT, CDR2 FRNRAP. The CDR3 covers 16 residues. The data originate from a study of blood T cell repertoires in COVID-19. V and J are TRBV12-5 and TRBJ2-7, with TRBD2 as a possible D gene (7 bases). The clonotype originates from a human donor in a cohort sampled during active COVID-19. The specimen was peripheral blood. The CDR3 region has the DNA TGTGCTAGTGGTTTGGTAGGGGGGGCTAGCTCCTACGAGCAGTACTTC. Its protein product is CASGLVGGASSYEQYF.